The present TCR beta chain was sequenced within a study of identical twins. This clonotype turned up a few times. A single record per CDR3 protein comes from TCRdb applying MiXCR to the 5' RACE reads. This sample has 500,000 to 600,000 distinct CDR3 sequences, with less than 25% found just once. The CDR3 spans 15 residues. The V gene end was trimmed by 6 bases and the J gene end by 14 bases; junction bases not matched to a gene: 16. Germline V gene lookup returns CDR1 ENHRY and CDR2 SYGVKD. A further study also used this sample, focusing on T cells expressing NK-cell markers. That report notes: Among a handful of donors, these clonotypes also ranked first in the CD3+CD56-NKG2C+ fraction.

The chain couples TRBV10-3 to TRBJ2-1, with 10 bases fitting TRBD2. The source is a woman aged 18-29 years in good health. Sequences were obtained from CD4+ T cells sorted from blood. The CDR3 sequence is CAIRSGTSEFLGEFF. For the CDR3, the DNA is TGTGCCATCAGATCCGGGACTAGCGAGTTCCTTGGAGAGTTCTTC.